The clone carrying this TCR beta chain occurred a few times. Its antigen is undetermined. This sample is part of a study of T cells after yellow fever vaccination. Study-wide results and limits: Weaker in magnitude, the secondary response showed a faster peak on day 5 versus 15.

The CDR3 is made up of 15 amino acids. Germline V gene sequence: CDR1 SGHNT, CDR2 YYREEE (reference sequence). With 5 bases clipped from V and 2 bases from J, the junction kept 8 bases outside the gene matches. TCRdb reprocessed the 5' RACE reads via MiXCR and lists one record per CDR3 protein. The sample records 300,000 to 400,000 distinct CDR3 sequences, around 10% being singletons. This receptor was identified in a man between 18 and 29 years old who received the YFV17D yellow fever vaccine. This sample comprised CD4+ T cells sorted from PBMCs, obtained 45 days after the yellow fever booster vaccination. V gene TRBV5-4 combines with J gene TRBJ2-3, with 7 bases identical to TRBD2. The CDR3 coding sequence is TGTGCCAGCAGGTATGGACTAGTCGACACAGATACGCAGTATTTT. It yields the protein CASRYGLVDTDTQYF. Full variable domain (missing parts from reference TRBV5-4 and TRBJ2-3): ETGVTQSPTHLIKTRGQQVTLRCSSQSGHNTVSWYQQALGQGPQFIFQYYREEENGRGNFPPRFSGLQFPNYSSELNVNALELDDSALYLCASRYGLVDTDTQYFGPGTRLTVL.